The sequence of this T cell receptor (beta chain) was determined in a study of blood T cell repertoires in COVID-19 (dated by TCRdb to about 2020). Broadly, across the study: Samples covering the acute and convalescent phases of COVID-19 were provided by collaborators in the United States, Italy and Spain. The prospective study material was composed of cDNA or gDNA derived from T cells, B-cell-depleted T cells, or PBMCs. Deeply sampled blood TCRbeta repertoires from subjects exposed to, actively infected with, or recovered from COVID-19 were included in the dataset. Where HLA class I and class II types were available, the types were taken from metadata supplied by the sample provider, not from assay-based typing. Samples came from the ongoing ImmuneRACE study (first 160 participants) plus 1,254 subjects from 6 global collaborators. The repertoires were released in a freely available public database intended as a resource for research on the immune response to SARS-CoV-2. Nearly every sample came with metadata listing a de-identified subject ID, COVID-19 status, age in years and sex.

Measured from the cysteine to the phenylalanine, the CDR3 is 17 residues long. Here the CDR3 DNA is all that survives: 51 bases in frame from base 1. Ends trimmed: V by 7 bases, J by 4 bases; bases unmatched to a gene: 13. In the germline V gene, CDR1 corresponds to SGHRS and CDR2 to YFSETQ. Paper-wide results and their limitations: Clinical and demographic metadata were provided uncurated, with the amount varying by source and participant.

With regard to this clone: It lacks a known antigen. No qualities accompany the bases; no much larger clone lies one base away.

TCRbeta CDR3 regions were amplified from genomic DNA using the immunoSEQ Assay, a bias-controlled multiplex PCR. Processing in the source paper ran as follows. Nucleated cell counts per sample were estimated from amplification of reference gene primers within the assay. Sequence reads were collapsed and filtered to measure the absolute abundance of every unique TCRbeta CDR3 rearrangement. For each sample, productive Simpson clonality was calculated as the square root of Simpson's diversity index across productive rearrangements. TCRdb's version of the immuneACCESS table is confined to in-frame rearrangements and falls short of the full clone set. An unresolved V gene accounts for under half of the shortfall where checked; the remainder is of unknown origin. The V and J calls and the clone size are those of that table, but D and trimming were determined from the DNA. The sample table shows some 50,000 clones, and about 90% are seen once. The ten largest clones represent approximately 16% of the sample.

Each collaborating institution followed its own protocols to collect whole blood in K2EDTA tubes. Collaborator samples were shipped for TCRbeta analysis as frozen whole blood, isolated PBMCs, or DNA extracted from either sample type. The source is a human donor in a cohort sampled during active COVID-19. Sequencing input: peripheral blood. This chain is built from TRBV5-1 and TRBJ2-7; TRBD2 agrees with 14 junctional bases. The bases read TGCGCCAGCGGGGGACTAGCGGGAGACCTGAGTAGGTACGAGCAGTACTTC. This translates into CASGGLAGDLSRYEQYF. The full variable domain, completed from the reference TRBV5-1 and TRBJ2-7 proteins outside the CDR3, reads KAGVTQTPRYLIKTRGQQVTLSCSPISGHRSVSWYQQTPGQGLQFLFEYFSETQRNKGNFPGRFSGRQFSNSRSEMNVSTLELGDSALYLCASGGLAGDLSRYEQYFGPGTRLTVT.